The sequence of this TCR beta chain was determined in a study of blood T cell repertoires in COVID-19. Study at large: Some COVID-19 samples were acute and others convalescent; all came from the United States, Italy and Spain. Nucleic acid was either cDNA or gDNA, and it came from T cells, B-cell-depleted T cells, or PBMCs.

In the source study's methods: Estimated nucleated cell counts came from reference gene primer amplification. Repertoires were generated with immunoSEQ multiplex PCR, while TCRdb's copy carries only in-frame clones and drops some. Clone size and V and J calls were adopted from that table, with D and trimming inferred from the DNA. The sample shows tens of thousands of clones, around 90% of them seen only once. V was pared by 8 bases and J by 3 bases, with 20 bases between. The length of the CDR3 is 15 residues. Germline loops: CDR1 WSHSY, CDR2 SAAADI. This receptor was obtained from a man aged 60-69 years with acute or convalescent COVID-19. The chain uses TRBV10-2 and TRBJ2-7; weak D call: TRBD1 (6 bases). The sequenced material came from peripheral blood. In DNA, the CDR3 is TGCGCCAGCGGGCGACCGCCGAGGGGGATCTACGAGCAGTACTTC. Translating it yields CASGRPPRGIYEQYF.